This TCR beta chain was observed in a study of beta chain features in type 1 diabetes. Broader study findings: Among all four CD4+ subsets, Type 1 diabetes patients had TCRB CDR3s that were moderately but significantly shorter.

Sequenced material consisted of expressed TCRB transcripts (all of the isolated RNA was reverse transcribed). Generated by immunoSEQ multiplex PCR, the TCRdb table keeps only in-frame clones and is missing some. Among approximately 160,000 clones listed, over 55% were seen once. CD45RO/CCR7/CD25/CD127/CD95/CD27 staining was used to isolate CD4+ naive, central memory, regulatory and stem cell-like memory cells by sorting. As to this clone: Its antigen remains unidentified.

Germline CDR1 SGHTA, CDR2 FQGNSA. The CDR3 runs to 13 residues. V was cut by 5 bases and J by 11 bases, with 16 bases left in between. Material: naive CD4+ T cells from blood. This clonotype originated in a man aged 30 to 45 with type 1 diabetes. The rearrangement uses TRBV7-2 and TRBJ2-1, with unresolved D. CDR3 DNA: TGTGCCAGCAGCCCCGGATTTGCGGCGAAGCAGTTCTTC. It translates to CASSPGFAAKQFF. Full variable domain (rest looked up from reference TRBV7-2 and TRBJ2-1): GAGVSQSPSNKVTEKGKDVELRCDPISGHTALYWYRQSLGQGLEFLIYFQGNSAPDKSGLPSDRFSAERTGGSVSTLTIQRTQQEDSAVYLCASSPGFAAKQFFGPGTRLTVL.